The next 7 T cell receptor beta chains were all read from a single sample in a study of cytomegalovirus exposure and HLA in healthy donors. Profiling relied on immunoSEQ multiplex PCR, and the TCRdb table lists in-frame clones only, not all of them. Of 90,000 to 110,000 clones in the sample, roughly 90% are singletons; the top ten hold roughly 2.2%. Sequences were obtained from PBMCs. The receptors shown here come from a young woman in good health and CMV-seronegative.

V and J are TRBV19 and TRBJ1-4; 10 bases match TRBD1. The CDR3 length is 14 residues. The germline V gene has CDR1 LNHDA and CDR2 SQIVND (reference sequence). The V and J ends lost 10 bases and 8 bases, in that order; junction bases with no gene match: 10. CDR3 loop: CATRRDRGGEKLFF. In DNA, the CDR3 is TGTGCCACCAGGAGGGACAGGGGAGGAGAAAAACTGTTTTTT.

This rearrangement joins TRBV6-5 to TRBJ2-1; 9 bases match TRBD1. V dropped 4 bases and J dropped 4; count of bases not matched to a gene: 5. The germline V gene has CDR1 MNHEY and CDR2 SVGAGI. CDR3 length: 15 residues. The CDR3: CASSSRDRAYNEQFF. The DNA of the CDR3 is TGTGCCAGCAGTTCCCGGGACAGGGCATACAATGAGCAGTTCTTC.

CDR3: CASSQAFRDGTGELFF. The CDR3 nucleotides are TGCGCCAGCAGCCAAGCCTTCAGGGATGGGACCGGGGAGCTGTTTTTT. This chain joins TRBV4-3 and TRBJ2-2; D may be TRBD1 (5 bases). This CDR3 is 16 amino acids long. Trimming shortened V by 1 base and J by 5 bases, and 14 bases separated the two germline ends. In germline, CDR1 is LGHNA, CDR2 YSLEER.

This clone came up once. The chain uses TRBV4-2 and TRBJ1-6; TRBD1 aligns across 8 bases. The length of the CDR3 is 16 residues. Germline CDR1 LGHNA, CDR2 YNFKEQ. V lost 1 base and J lost 3; bases outside the gene matches: 2. CDR3 amino acids: CASSQGDRIYNSPLHF. Here the CDR3 DNA reads TGTGCCAGCAGCCAAGGGGACAGGATCTATAATTCACCCCTCCACTTT.

The chain employs TRBV9 and TRBJ1-3; the D gene is possibly TRBD1 (5 bases). Germline V gene sequence: CDR1 SGDLS, CDR2 YYNGEE. The CDR3 runs to 17 residues. Trimming removed 3 bases from V and 0 bases from J, with 16 bases in between. The CDR3 here is CASSGRSGTHSGNTIYF. The CDR3 DNA is TGTGCCAGCAGCGGTCGTAGTGGGACTCACTCTGGAAACACCATATATTTT.

This chain uses TRBV7-6 with TRBJ2-7, with TRBD1 matching 9 bases. After removal of 6 bases from V and 0 bases from J, the junction contained 6 bases not matched to a gene. The length of the CDR3 is 15 residues. From germline, CDR1 is SGHVS and CDR2 FNYEAQ. CDR3 protein: CASRGGTGSSYEQYF. CDR3 in DNA: TGTGCCAGCAGGGGAGGGACAGGGAGCTCCTACGAGCAGTACTTC.

This chain connects TRBV7-3 to TRBJ2-3; TRBD2 aligns across 12 bases. Germline V lookup: CDR1 SGHTA, CDR2 FQGTGA. V gave up 5 bases and J gave up 5 bases; unmatched junction bases: 17. This CDR3 has 19 residues. Here the CDR3 DNA reads TGTGCCAGCAGCCTCGTCCTAGTACTAGCGGGGGGTCCGGGAGATACGCAGTATTTT. This encodes CASSLVLVLAGGPGDTQYF.